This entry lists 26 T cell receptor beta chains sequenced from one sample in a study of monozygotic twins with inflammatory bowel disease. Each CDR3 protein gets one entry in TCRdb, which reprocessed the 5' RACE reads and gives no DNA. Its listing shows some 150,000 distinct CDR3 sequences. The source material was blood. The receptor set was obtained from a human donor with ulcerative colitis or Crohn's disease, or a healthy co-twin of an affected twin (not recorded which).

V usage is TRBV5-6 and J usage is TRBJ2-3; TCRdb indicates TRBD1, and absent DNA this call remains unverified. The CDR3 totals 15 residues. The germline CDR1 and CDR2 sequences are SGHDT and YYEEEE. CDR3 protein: CASSSLDRGTDTQYF.

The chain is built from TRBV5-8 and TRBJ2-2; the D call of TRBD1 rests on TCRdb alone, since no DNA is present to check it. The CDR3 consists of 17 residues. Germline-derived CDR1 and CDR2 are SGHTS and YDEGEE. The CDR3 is CASSYRPGTVNTGELFF.

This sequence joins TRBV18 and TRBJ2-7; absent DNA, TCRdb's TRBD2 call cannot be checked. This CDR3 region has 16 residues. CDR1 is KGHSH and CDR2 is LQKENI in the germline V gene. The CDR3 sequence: CASSRARGTGSYEQYF.

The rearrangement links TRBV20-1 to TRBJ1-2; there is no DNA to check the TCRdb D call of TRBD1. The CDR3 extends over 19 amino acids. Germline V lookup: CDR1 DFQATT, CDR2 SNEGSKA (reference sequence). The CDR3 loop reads CSARLGFGTGTGANYGYTF.

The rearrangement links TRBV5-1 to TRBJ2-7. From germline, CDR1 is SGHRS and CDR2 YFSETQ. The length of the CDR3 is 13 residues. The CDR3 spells CASSLDVSYEQYF.

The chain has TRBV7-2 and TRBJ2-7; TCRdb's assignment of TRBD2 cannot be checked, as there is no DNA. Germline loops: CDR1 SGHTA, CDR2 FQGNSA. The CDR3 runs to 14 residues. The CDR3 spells CASSFWGEGYEQYF.

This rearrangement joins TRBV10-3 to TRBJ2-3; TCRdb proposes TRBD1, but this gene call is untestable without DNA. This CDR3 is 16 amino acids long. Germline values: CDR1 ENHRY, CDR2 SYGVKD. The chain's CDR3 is CAISEWGTGPTDTQYF.

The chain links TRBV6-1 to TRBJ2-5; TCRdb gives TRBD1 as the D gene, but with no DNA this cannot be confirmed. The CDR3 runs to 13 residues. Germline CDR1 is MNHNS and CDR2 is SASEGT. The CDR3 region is CASSVAGLGTQYF.

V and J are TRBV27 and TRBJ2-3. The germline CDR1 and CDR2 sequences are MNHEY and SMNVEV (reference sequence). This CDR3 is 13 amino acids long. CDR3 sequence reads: CASSYNLADTQYF.

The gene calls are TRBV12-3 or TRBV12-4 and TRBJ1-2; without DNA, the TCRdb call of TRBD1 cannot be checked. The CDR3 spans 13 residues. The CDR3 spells CASCRQGNYGYTF.

The chain's CDR3 is CASSYEGIHGNQPQHF. The chain couples TRBV6-5 to TRBJ1-5. The CDR3 has 16 residues. Looked up from germline, CDR1 is MNHEY and CDR2 is SVGAGI.

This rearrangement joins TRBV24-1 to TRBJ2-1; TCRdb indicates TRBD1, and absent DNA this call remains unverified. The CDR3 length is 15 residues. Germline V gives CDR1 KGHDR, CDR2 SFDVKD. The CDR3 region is CATSDSQGAYNEQFF.

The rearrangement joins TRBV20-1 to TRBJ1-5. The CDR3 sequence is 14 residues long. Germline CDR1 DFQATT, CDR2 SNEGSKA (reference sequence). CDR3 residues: CSAGFRGANQPQHF.

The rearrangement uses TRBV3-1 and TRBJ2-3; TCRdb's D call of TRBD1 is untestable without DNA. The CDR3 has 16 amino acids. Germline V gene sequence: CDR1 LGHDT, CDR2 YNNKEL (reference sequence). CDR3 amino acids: CASSPRGGGGTGAQYF.

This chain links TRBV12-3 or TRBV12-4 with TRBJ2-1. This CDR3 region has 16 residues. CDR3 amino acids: CASSLQTLSSYNEQFF.

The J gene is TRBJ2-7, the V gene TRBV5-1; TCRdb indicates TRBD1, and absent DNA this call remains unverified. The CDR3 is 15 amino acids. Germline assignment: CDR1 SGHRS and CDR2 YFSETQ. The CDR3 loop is CASAPGGRTEDEQYF.

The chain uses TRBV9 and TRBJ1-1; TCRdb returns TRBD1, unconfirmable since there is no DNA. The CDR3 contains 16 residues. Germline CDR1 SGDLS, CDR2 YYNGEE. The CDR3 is CASSPQSGERDTEAFF.

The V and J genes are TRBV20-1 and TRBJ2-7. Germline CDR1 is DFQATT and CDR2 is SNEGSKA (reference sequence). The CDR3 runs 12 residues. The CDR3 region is CSASDVSYEQYF.

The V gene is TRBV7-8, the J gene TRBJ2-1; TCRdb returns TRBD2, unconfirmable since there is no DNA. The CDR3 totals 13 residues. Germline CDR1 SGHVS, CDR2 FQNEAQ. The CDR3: CAGSLDGTAEQFF.

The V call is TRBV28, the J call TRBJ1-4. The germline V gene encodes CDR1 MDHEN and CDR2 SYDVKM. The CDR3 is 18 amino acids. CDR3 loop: CASSYPAQNSFLNEKLFF.

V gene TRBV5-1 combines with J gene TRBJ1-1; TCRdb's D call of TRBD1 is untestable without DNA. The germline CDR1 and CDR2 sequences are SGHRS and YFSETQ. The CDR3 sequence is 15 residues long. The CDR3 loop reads CASSLVWGLNTEAFF. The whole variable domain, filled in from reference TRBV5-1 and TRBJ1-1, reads KAGVTQTPRYLIKTRGQQVTLSCSPISGHRSVSWYQQTPGQGLQFLFEYFSETQRNKGNFPGRFSGRQFSNSRSEMNVSTLELGDSALYLCASSLVWGLNTEAFFGQGTRLTVV.

The CDR3 loop reads CATSILDRGEGAFF. This chain connects TRBV15 to TRBJ1-1; lacking DNA, the TRBD1 call made by TCRdb goes unchecked. The CDR3 totals 14 residues. The V gene's germline CDR1 is LNHNV and CDR2 YYDKDF (reference sequence).

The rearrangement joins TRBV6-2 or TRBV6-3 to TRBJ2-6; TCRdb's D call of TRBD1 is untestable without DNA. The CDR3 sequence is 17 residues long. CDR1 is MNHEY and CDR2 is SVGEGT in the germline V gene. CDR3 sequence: CASSYGATMSGANVLTF.

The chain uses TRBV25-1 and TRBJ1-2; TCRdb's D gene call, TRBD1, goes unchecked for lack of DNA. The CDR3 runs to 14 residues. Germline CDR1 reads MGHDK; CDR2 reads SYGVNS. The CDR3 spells CASTLGRGRHGYTF.

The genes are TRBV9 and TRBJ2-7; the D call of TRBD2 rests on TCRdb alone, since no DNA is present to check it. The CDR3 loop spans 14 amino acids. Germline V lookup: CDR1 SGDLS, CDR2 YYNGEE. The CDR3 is CASSSGTSSGEQYF.

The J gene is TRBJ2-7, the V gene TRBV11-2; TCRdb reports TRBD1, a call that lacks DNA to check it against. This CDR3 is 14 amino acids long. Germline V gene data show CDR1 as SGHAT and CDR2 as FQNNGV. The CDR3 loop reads CASSSGQGAGEQYF.